This TCR beta chain originates from a study of PD-L1 blockade in urothelial cancer. Looking at the study overall: Atezolizumab (1,200 mg intravenously every 3 weeks) began in the mid-2010s for patients.

Trimming cost V 0 bases and J 4 bases, with 14 bases left between them. The CDR3 consists of 16 residues. Germline lookup yields CDR1 SGHRS and CDR2 YFSETQ. Repertoires were generated with immunoSEQ multiplex PCR, while TCRdb's copy carries only in-frame clones and drops some. The repertoire holds 40,000 to 60,000 clones, about 80% seen once, with more than 3% in the top ten. Described time point: pretreatment peripheral blood. V is TRBV5-1 and J is TRBJ1-3; no clear D. The starting material was PBMCs, obtained around atezolizumab (anti-PD-L1) treatment. The receptor was isolated from a man in his 70s with urothelial cancer. CDR3 region: CASSLGALSSGNTIYF. In DNA form, the CDR3 reads TGCGCCAGCAGCTTGGGAGCATTGTCGTCCGGAAACACCATATATTTT.